This note documents a single TCR beta chain sequence. The antigen is not known. Sequencing was performed with immunoSEQ multiplex PCR; in TCRdb, only in-frame clones are kept and a portion is missing. The sample consists of 60,000 to 90,000 clones, roughly 77% of them appearing once. These data are taken from a study of OX40 agonist ivuxolimab in advanced cancers. The study, taken as a whole, reports: Within 6 weeks, CD4+ and CD8+ blood T cells expanded clonally at 0.1 to 3.0 mg/kg.

Germline CDR1 SGHTA, CDR2 FQGTGA. V shed 5 bases and J 0 bases; nucleotides not matched to a gene: 8. The CDR3 has 16 amino acids. The specimen was CD4+ or CD8+ T cells sorted from blood, collected in a trial of the OX40 agonist ivuxolimab. The receptor was isolated from an adult with an advanced solid tumor such as melanoma, head and neck, liver or kidney cancer. The genes are TRBV7-3 and TRBJ2-3, with TRBD2 matching over 7 bases. The CDR3 region has the DNA TGTGCCAGCAGCAGTGGGCGGGGGACTAGCACAGATACGCAGTATTTT. The encoded protein is CASSSGRGTSTDTQYF.